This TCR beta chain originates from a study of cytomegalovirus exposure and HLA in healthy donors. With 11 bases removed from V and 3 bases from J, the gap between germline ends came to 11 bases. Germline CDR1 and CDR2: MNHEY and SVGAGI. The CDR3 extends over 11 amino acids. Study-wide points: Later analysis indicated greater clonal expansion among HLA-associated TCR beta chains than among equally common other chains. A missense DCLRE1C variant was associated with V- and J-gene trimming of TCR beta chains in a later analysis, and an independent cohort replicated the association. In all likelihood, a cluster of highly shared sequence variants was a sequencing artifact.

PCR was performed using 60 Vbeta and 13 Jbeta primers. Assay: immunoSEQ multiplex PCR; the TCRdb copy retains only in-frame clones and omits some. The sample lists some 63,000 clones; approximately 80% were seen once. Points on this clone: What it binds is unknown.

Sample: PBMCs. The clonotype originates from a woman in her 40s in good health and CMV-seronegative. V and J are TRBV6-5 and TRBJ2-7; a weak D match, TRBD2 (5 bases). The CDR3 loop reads CAAGNFYEQYF. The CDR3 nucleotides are TGTGCCGCCGGGAATTTCTACGAGCAGTACTTC.